This T cell receptor (beta chain) was documented in a study of control samples from healthy donors and cancer patients. Trimming pared 2 bases from V and 2 bases from J, leaving 6 bases between. The CDR3 is 13 amino acids. Libraries were prepared by immunoSEQ multiplex PCR; TCRdb keeps only in-frame clonotypes and omits some of them. The sample contains about 160,000 clones, around nine tenths of which appear only once. V is TRBV12-3 or TRBV12-4 and J is TRBJ1-1, with no clear D. Source material: blood. This clonotype was sampled from a man aged 30 to 45 in good health. In DNA form, the CDR3 reads TGTGCCAGCAGTTTAAGTGCCAACACTGAAGCTTTCTTT. It yields the protein CASSLSANTEAFF.